This T cell receptor beta chain was captured by sequencing in a study of early stage breast cancer tumors. Judged by abundance, this clone is medium-sized (0.01 to 0.1%). Libraries were prepared by immunoSEQ multiplex PCR; TCRdb keeps only in-frame clonotypes and omits some of them. The sample holds 30,000 to 35,000 clones, 70% to 75% seen once. The germline gives CDR1 SEHNR, CDR2 FQNEAQ (reference sequence). The CDR3 is 12 amino acids. V lost 2 bases and J 12 bases, leaving 13 bases between the germline ends. The sample taken for sequencing was blood. This clonotype originated in a person aged 35-50 years with breast cancer. The V gene is TRBV7-9, the J gene TRBJ1-2; weak D call: TRBD1 (5 bases). CDR3 residues: CASSLLKGEDTF. CDR3 coding DNA: TGTGCCAGCAGCTTACTCAAAGGGGAGGACACCTTC.